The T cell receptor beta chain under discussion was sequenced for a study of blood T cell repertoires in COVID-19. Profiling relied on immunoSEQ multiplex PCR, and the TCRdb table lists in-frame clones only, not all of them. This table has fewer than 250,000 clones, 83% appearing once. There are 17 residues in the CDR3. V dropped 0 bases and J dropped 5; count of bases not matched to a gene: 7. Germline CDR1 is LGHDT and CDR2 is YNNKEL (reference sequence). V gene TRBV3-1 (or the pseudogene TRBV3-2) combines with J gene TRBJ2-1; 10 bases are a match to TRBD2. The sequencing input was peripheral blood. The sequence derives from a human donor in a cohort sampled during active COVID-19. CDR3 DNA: TGTGCCAGCAGCCAAGATCTAAGCGGGGGGGCTAACAATGAGCAGTTCTTC. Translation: CASSQDLSGGANNEQFF.